The 9 T cell receptor beta chains presented below share a single source sample, sequenced in a study of cytomegalovirus exposure and HLA in healthy donors. The PCR made use of 60 Vbeta and 13 Jbeta primers. Measured with immunoSEQ multiplex PCR; TCRdb has only the in-frame clones, and not every one. This table has more than 95,000 clones, 75% to 85% appearing once. Material for sequencing was PBMCs. These receptors all come from a man aged 30 to 45 in good health and CMV-seronegative.

The V call is TRBV4-2, the J call TRBJ1-2, with a tentative D call TRBD1 (5 bases). Germline CDR1 is LGHNA and CDR2 is YNFKEQ. The CDR3 has 11 residues. The germline V and J ends were trimmed by 4 bases and 10 bases, with 10 bases remaining between them. This CDR3 reads CASSLGHLYTF. CDR3 DNA sequence: TGTGCCAGCAGCCTTGGACATCTCTACACCTTC.

The chain uses TRBV6-6 and TRBJ1-3; D might be TRBD1 (5 bases). This CDR3 region has 15 residues. Looked up from germline, CDR1 is MNHNY and CDR2 is SVGAGI (reference sequence). The V end was cut by 4 bases, the J end by 0 bases, with 10 bases between. CDR3 DNA: TGTGCCAGCAGTTGGGGGGAGAGCTCTGGAAACACCATATATTTT. Protein sequence: CASSWGESSGNTIYF.

The chain is built from TRBV4-2 and TRBJ2-2, with 8 nucleotides matching TRBD1. The CDR3 extends over 15 amino acids. Germline-derived CDR1 and CDR2 are LGHNA and YNFKEQ. J lost 3 bases, V lost 4 bases, and 4 bases had no gene match. This chain's CDR3 is CASSLQDRDTGELFF. The DNA of the CDR3 is TGTGCCAGCAGCCTCCAGGACAGGGACACCGGGGAGCTGTTTTTT.

The gene calls are TRBV2 and TRBJ2-7, with D tentatively TRBD1 (6 bases). Germline CDR1 SNHLY, CDR2 FYNNEI. The CDR3 contains 13 residues. Trimming pared 5 bases from V and 0 bases from J, leaving 8 bases between. DNA for the CDR3: TGTGCCAGCAGTCGACAGGACTCCTACGAGCAGTACTTC. It translates to CASSRQDSYEQYF.

V and J are TRBV6-1 and TRBJ1-5; D unresolved. CDR1 and CDR2 from the germline V gene are MNHNS and SASEGT. This CDR3 region has 15 residues. Trimming cost V 7 bases and J 3 bases, with 16 bases left between them. The CDR3 DNA reads TGTGCCAGCATCCTCCGTCGGGAACTCAATCAGCCCCAGCATTTT. This gives the protein CASILRRELNQPQHF.

The chain combines TRBV21-1 with TRBJ2-5; the listed D gene, TRBD1, was not tested against the DNA. TRBV21-1 is a recognized pseudogene. The CDR3 is made up of 16 amino acids. The CDR3 DNA reads TGTGCCAGCAACCAAGCTAGGGACAGGGACCAAGAGACCCAGTACTTC. Amino acids: CASNQARDRDQETQYF.

The V gene is TRBV5-1, the J gene TRBJ2-3; 9 nucleotides match TRBD2. CDR1 and CDR2 (germline): SGHRS, YFSETQ. V was pared by 4 bases and J by 4 bases, with 10 bases of the junction left unmatched. The CDR3 is made up of 16 amino acids. CDR3 amino acids: CASSENRGLAADTQYF. CDR3 sequence (DNA): TGCGCCAGCAGCGAAAATAGGGGACTAGCAGCAGATACGCAGTATTTT.

The chain joins TRBV6-5 to TRBJ1-2, with a weak D call TRBD1 (6 bases). Trimming took 3 bases from V and 8 from J, leaving 13 bases between them. This CDR3 has 13 amino acids. CDR1 is MNHEY, CDR2 SVGAGI, per germline. The CDR3 coding sequence is TGTGCCAGCAGTTATGCGACAGGCGGCGGCTACACCTTC. Its translation is CASSYATGGGYTF.

The V and J genes are TRBV6-1 and TRBJ2-1, with D perhaps matching TRBD2 (6 bases). CDR1 and CDR2 (germline): MNHNS, SASEGT. The V end lost 1 base, the J end lost 14 bases, and 18 bases lay between the germline ends. CDR3 size: 14 residues. CDR3 bases: TGTGCCAGCAGTGAAGATCGGGGGATACCCCCCAAGTTCTTC. Its protein is CASSEDRGIPPKFF.